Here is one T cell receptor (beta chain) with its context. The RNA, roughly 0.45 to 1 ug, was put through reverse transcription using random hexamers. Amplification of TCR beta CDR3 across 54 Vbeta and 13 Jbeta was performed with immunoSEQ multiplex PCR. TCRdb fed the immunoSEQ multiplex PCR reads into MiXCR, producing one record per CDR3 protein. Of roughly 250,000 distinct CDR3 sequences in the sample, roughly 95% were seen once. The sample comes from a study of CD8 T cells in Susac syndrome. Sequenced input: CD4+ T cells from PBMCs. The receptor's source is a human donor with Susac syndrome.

The CDR3 DNA reads as TGTGCCAGCAGTTCGACACTAGCTCAAGAGACCCAGTACTTC. It codes for CASSSTLAQETQYF. The genes are TRBV12-3 or TRBV12-4 and TRBJ2-5; tentatively, D is TRBD2 (6 bases). The CDR3 is 14 amino acids. Trimming stripped 4 bases from V and 2 bases from J, with 11 bases between.